Only a few counts were recorded for the clone carrying this T cell receptor beta chain. Antigen unknown. The data were taken from a study of T cells after yellow fever vaccination. Points from the study as a whole: Among all clonotypes, a small share was observed in both CD4 and CD8 compartments. Booster sampling recovered most clones from primary vaccination (96% CD4, roughly 90% CD8).

TCRdb redid the calling of the 5' RACE reads with MiXCR, one entry per CDR3 protein. The profile shows 250,000 or so distinct CDR3 sequences, over 6.5% of them singletons. Germline V gives CDR1 SGHAT, CDR2 FQNNGV. This CDR3 has 15 amino acids. V was clipped by 5 bases and J by 3 bases, with 15 bases between them. Sequencing used CD4+ T cells sorted from PBMCs, obtained on the day of the yellow fever booster vaccination. The genes are TRBV11-2 and TRBJ2-3; possible D gene TRBD1, 5 bases. The TCR was taken from a man in his thirties or forties who received the YFV17D yellow fever vaccine. The CDR3 here is CASSRKGQETDTQYF. The CDR3 DNA reads TGTGCCAGCAGCAGAAAGGGGCAGGAGACAGATACGCAGTATTTT.